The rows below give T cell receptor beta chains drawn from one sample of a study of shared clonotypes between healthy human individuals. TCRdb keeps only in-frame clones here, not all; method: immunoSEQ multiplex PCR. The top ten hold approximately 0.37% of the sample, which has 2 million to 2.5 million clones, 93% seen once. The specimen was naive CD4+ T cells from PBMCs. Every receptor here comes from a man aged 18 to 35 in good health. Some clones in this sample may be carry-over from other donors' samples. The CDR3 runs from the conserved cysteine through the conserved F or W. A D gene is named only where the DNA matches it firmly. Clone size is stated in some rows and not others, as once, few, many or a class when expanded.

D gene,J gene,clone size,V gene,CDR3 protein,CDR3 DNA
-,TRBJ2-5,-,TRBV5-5,CASSGQNHGETQYF,TGTGCCAGCAGCGGACAGAACCACGGGGAGACCCAGTACTTC
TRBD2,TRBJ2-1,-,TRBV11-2,CASSPMVTSGTGEQFF,TGTGCCAGCAGCCCCATGGTTACTAGCGGGACGGGGGAGCAGTTCTTC
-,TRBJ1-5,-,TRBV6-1,CASSELAVTSNQPQHF,TGTGCCAGCAGTGAACTGGCAGTAACTAGCAATCAGCCCCAGCATTTT
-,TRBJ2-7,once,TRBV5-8,CASSLGYSYEQYF,TGTGCCAGCAGCTTGGGCTATTCCTACGAGCAGTACTTC
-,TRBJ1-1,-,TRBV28,CASSPGAMNTEAFF,TGTGCCAGCAGTCCGGGAGCCATGAACACTGAAGCTTTCTTT
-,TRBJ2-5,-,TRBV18,CASSPWDGKETQYF,TGTGCCAGCTCACCGTGGGACGGGAAAGAGACCCAGTACTTC
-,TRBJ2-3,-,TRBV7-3,CASSLSGYTDTQYF,TGTGCCAGCAGCTTATCCGGCTATACAGATACGCAGTATTTT
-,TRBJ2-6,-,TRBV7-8,CASSFLTGANVLTF,TGTGCCAGCAGCTTCTTAACTGGGGCCAACGTCCTGACTTTC
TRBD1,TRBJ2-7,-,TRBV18,CASSPDRDPREQYF,TGTGCCAGCTCACCGGACAGGGACCCGAGGGAGCAGTACTTC
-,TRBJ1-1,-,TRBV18,CASSPGPPWGNTEAFF,TGTGCCAGCTCACCGGGACCTCCCTGGGGGAACACTGAAGCTTTCTTT
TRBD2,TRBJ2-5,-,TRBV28,CASTLWGGGRETQYF,TGTGCCAGCACCCTCTGGGGGGGAGGCAGGGAGACCCAGTACTTC
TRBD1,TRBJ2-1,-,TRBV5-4,CASSPRQGAGNEQFF,TGTGCCAGCAGCCCGAGACAGGGGGCGGGTAATGAGCAGTTCTTC